Each of the 30 T cell receptor beta chains below was sequenced from the same sample in a study of shared clonotypes between healthy human individuals. Some clones are missing from TCRdb's copy, which holds only in-frame ones; the method was immunoSEQ multiplex PCR. The table includes approximately 350,000 clones, under 80% detected once. The sample taken for sequencing was memory CD4+ T cells sorted from blood. The subset here: CD45RA-negative fraction. The receptor set was obtained from a man under 40 in good health.

This rearrangement joins TRBV19 to TRBJ2-5, with D maybe TRBD1 (6 bases). The CDR3 is 16 amino acids. Germline V lookup: CDR1 LNHDA, CDR2 SQIVND (reference sequence). V shed 4 bases and J shed 5 bases, with 20 bases lying between them. The CDR3 here is CASSTAQQGGRETQYF. Written as DNA, the CDR3 is TGTGCCAGTAGTACCGCACAACAAGGGGGTCGGGAGACCCAGTACTTC.

The rearrangement links TRBV5-6 to TRBJ2-7, with 7 bases that match TRBD1. Germline values: CDR1 SGHDT, CDR2 YYEEEE. The length of the CDR3 is 15 residues. The junction had 12 bases not matched to a gene; V was cut back by 5 bases and J by 4 bases. The CDR3 loop is CASRTHPGTEYEQYF. CDR3 bases: TGTGCCAGCAGAACACACCCCGGGACAGAATACGAGCAGTACTTC. The full variable domain, in which reference TRBV5-6 and TRBJ2-7 provide the parts outside the CDR3, is DAGVTQSPTHLIKTRGQQVTLRCSPKSGHDTVSWYQQALGQGPQFIFQYYEEEERQRGNFPDRFSGHQFPNYSSELNVNALLLGDSALYLCASRTHPGTEYEQYFGPGTRLTVT.

This rearrangement joins TRBV18 to TRBJ2-7; 8 nucleotides align to TRBD2. The junction had 5 bases not matched to a gene; V was cut back by 8 bases and J by 2 bases. Germline CDR1 is KGHSH and CDR2 is LQKENI. CDR3 length: 13 amino acids. The chain's CDR3 is CASRGTRAYEQYF. The CDR3 DNA follows: TGTGCCAGCCGCGGGACTAGGGCCTACGAGCAGTACTTC.

The V call is TRBV9, the J call TRBJ2-6, with 8 nucleotides matching TRBD2. CDR3 length equals 17 residues. The V gene's germline CDR1 is SGDLS and CDR2 YYNGEE. V lost 0 bases and J lost 2; bases outside the gene matches: 4. CDR3 region: CASSVASGSTGANVLTF. CDR3 coding DNA: TGTGCCAGCAGCGTAGCAAGCGGGAGTACTGGGGCCAACGTCCTGACTTTC.

The chain recombines TRBV9 with TRBJ2-2; D gene uncertain. Germline V gene sequence: CDR1 SGDLS, CDR2 YYNGEE. V lost 0 bases and J 6 bases, leaving 9 bases between the germline ends. The CDR3 has 14 residues. For the CDR3, the DNA is TGTGCCAGCAGCGTAGGCTTACACCCCGGGGAGCTGTTTTTT. Residues: CASSVGLHPGELFF. Full variable domain (outside the CDR3, taken from reference TRBV9 and TRBJ2-2): DSGVTQTPKHLITATGQRVTLRCSPRSGDLSVYWYQQSLDQGLQFLIQYYNGEERAKGNILERFSAQQFPDLHSELNLSSLELGDSALYFCASSVGLHPGELFFGEGSRLTVL.

The chain joins TRBV2 to TRBJ2-3; 12 bases line up with TRBD2. The CDR3 is 18 amino acids. CDR1 is SNHLY, CDR2 FYNNEI, per germline. V dropped 0 bases and J dropped 4; count of bases not matched to a gene: 8. The CDR3 here is CASSEAPGTSGRADTQYF. CDR3 coding DNA: TGTGCCAGCAGTGAAGCGCCCGGGACTAGCGGGCGTGCAGATACGCAGTATTTT.

The chain employs TRBV10-3 and TRBJ2-2; tentatively, D is TRBD1 (5 bases). The germline CDR1 and CDR2 sequences are ENHRY and SYGVKD. V was trimmed by 3 bases and J by 2 bases, leaving 13 bases between them. This CDR3 has 16 amino acids. DNA of the CDR3: TGTGCCATCAGTGAAAGACAGTCCTCTAACACCGGGGAGCTGTTTTTT. Its protein is CAISERQSSNTGELFF.

J is TRBJ1-3 and V is TRBV2; D unclear. The CDR3 length is 14 residues. Looked up from germline, CDR1 is SNHLY and CDR2 is FYNNEI. V was trimmed by 4 bases and J by 1 base, leaving 8 bases between them. The CDR3 DNA reads TGTGCCAGCAGTGTTCGGGGTTCTGGAAACACCATATATTTT. The encoded protein is CASSVRGSGNTIYF.

The chain recombines TRBV2 with TRBJ1-3; D is uncertain. In germline, CDR1 is SNHLY, CDR2 FYNNEI. Trimming took 4 bases from V and 6 from J, leaving 16 bases between them. This CDR3 contains 15 residues. The CDR3: CASSGRHSPLNTIYF. In DNA form, the CDR3 reads TGTGCCAGCAGTGGGAGACACTCTCCTCTAAACACCATATATTTT.

This clone occurred many times. The chain couples TRBV28 to TRBJ2-1; 11 bases align to TRBD2. Germline assignment: CDR1 MDHEN and CDR2 SYDVKM. V was pared by 6 bases and J by 2 bases, with 6 bases of the junction left unmatched. This CDR3 is built from 16 residues. The CDR3 DNA is TGTGCCAGCAGCCCTAGCGGGAGGCCTACCTACAATGAGCAGTTCTTC. Translated, it gives CASSPSGRPTYNEQFF.

This clone was observed once. This rearrangement joins TRBV2 to TRBJ2-5; perhaps TRBD2 as D (6 bases). CDR3 length: 14 residues. The ends were cut back, 0 bases at V and 7 bases at J, with 12 bases in the middle. CDR1 SNHLY and CDR2 FYNNEI come from the germline V gene. The CDR3 reads CASSEAVGRGTQYF. CDR3 sequence (DNA): TGTGCCAGCAGTGAAGCGGTCGGGAGAGGGACCCAGTACTTC.

This chain links TRBV6-5 with TRBJ2-3; TRBD2 agrees at 15 bases. The germline V gene encodes CDR1 MNHEY and CDR2 SVGAGI. CDR3 length: 14 residues. V shed 7 bases, J shed 8 bases, and the junction held 4 bases outside the gene matches. CDR3: CASKPGLAGGTQYF. CDR3 DNA sequence: TGTGCCAGCAAACCGGGACTAGCGGGAGGTACGCAGTATTTT.

The chain carries TRBV5-8 and TRBJ2-2; D is possibly TRBD2 (5 bases). The germline V gene has CDR1 SGHTS and CDR2 YDEGEE. V was cut by 6 bases and J by 2 bases, with 20 bases left in between. The CDR3 runs 17 residues. The CDR3 region is CASTSGSLFGNTGELFF. The DNA of the CDR3 is TGTGCCAGCACGAGCGGTTCCTTATTCGGCAACACCGGGGAGCTGTTTTTT. The full variable domain, with the rest looked up from reference TRBV5-8 and TRBJ2-2, is EAGVTQSPTHLIKTRGQQATLRCSPISGHTSVYWYQQALGLGLQFLLWYDEGEERNRGNFPPRFSGRQFPNYSSELNVNALELEDSALYLCASTSGSLFGNTGELFFGEGSRLTVL.

This chain joins TRBV15 and TRBJ2-3, with D tentatively TRBD2 (5 bases). The CDR3 is made up of 16 amino acids. Germline V lookup: CDR1 LNHNV, CDR2 YYDKDF (reference sequence). V was cut by 1 base and J by 4 bases, with 15 bases left in between. The CDR3 DNA reads TGTGCCACCAGCAGAGTGATTACGGGAAGGGCAGATACGCAGTATTTT. Encoded protein: CATSRVITGRADTQYF.

This clone was found once. This sequence joins TRBV6-5 and TRBJ2-1, with D unresolved. Germline V gives CDR1 MNHEY, CDR2 SVGAGI. This CDR3 is built from 13 residues. Trimming pared 0 bases from V and 6 bases from J, leaving 6 bases between. This chain's CDR3 is CASSYSPLNEQFF. The CDR3 nucleotides are TGTGCCAGCAGTTACTCGCCTCTCAATGAGCAGTTCTTC.

The gene calls are TRBV25-1 and TRBJ2-3; 7 nucleotides align to TRBD1. The V segment lost 2 bases and the J segment 3 bases; nucleotides outside the gene matches: 11. Germline CDR1 reads MGHDK; CDR2 reads SYGVNS. The CDR3 covers 17 residues. The CDR3 nucleotides read TGTGCCAGCAGTGAAGGGGCCACCGGGACAGTGACAGATACGCAGTATTTT. Its translation: CASSEGATGTVTDTQYF. The full variable domain, completed using reference TRBV25-1 and TRBJ2-3, is EADIYQTPRYLVIGTGKKITLECSQTMGHDKMYWYQQDPGMELHLIHYSYGVNSTEKGDLSSESTVSRIRTEHFPLTLESARPSHTSQYLCASSEGATGTVTDTQYFGPGTRLTVL.

At least ten counts were recorded for this clone. V and J are TRBV5-1 and TRBJ1-1; no clear D gene. Trimming pared 0 bases from V and 7 bases from J, leaving 4 bases between. This CDR3 has 11 residues. Germline values: CDR1 SGHRS, CDR2 YFSETQ. The CDR3 DNA is TGCGCCAGCAGCTTGGGACTTGAAGCTTTCTTT. This codes for CASSLGLEAFF.

The J gene is TRBJ2-6, the V gene TRBV18; D is ambiguous. Looked up from germline, CDR1 is KGHSH and CDR2 is LQKENI. Trimming shortened V by 2 bases and J by 0 bases, and 5 bases separated the two germline ends. The CDR3 loop spans 15 amino acids. The CDR3 nucleotides are TGTGCCAGCTCACCAATCAGCTCTGGGGCCAACGTCCTGACTTTC. This encodes CASSPISSGANVLTF.

The chain has TRBV27 and TRBJ1-4; D is perhaps TRBD1 (6 bases). The CDR3 has 13 amino acids. The V end lost 6 bases, the J end lost 8 bases, and 13 bases lay between the germline ends. CDR1 MNHEY and CDR2 SMNVEV come from the germline V gene (reference sequence). The CDR3, as DNA: TGTGCCAGCAGCGGGTGGGGGCGAGAAAAACTGTTTTTT. Encoded protein: CASSGWGREKLFF.

At least ten counts were recorded for this clone. At the DNA level, this CDR3 is encoded by other sequences in the same sample as well. The gene calls are TRBV29-1 and TRBJ1-1; no definite D call. The CDR3 extends over 13 amino acids. Trimming left V 0 bases short and J 0 bases short, with 5 bases between. CDR1 is SQVTM and CDR2 is ANQGSEA in the germline V gene. The CDR3 loop reads CSVEEDLNTEAFF. The CDR3 DNA reads as TGCAGCGTTGAAGAGGACTTGAACACTGAAGCTTTCTTT.

This clone was seen repeatedly, ten times or more. The chain joins TRBV7-2 to TRBJ2-5; D is possibly TRBD1 or TRBD2 (5 bases each). V was trimmed by 1 base and J by 5 bases, leaving 11 bases between them. CDR3 size: 14 residues. Germline V gene data show CDR1 as SGHTA and CDR2 as FQGNSA. The CDR3 DNA sequence: TGTGCCAGCAGCTTAGGGGGGTGGCGGGAGACCCAGTACTTC. This gives the protein CASSLGGWRETQYF.

The rearrangement uses TRBV2 and TRBJ2-3; D perhaps matches TRBD2 (6 bases). CDR3 length: 15 amino acids. From germline, CDR1 is SNHLY and CDR2 FYNNEI. With 5 bases removed from V and 4 bases from J, the gap between germline ends came to 16 bases. This CDR3 reads CASSRDLGEADTQYF. CDR3 sequence (DNA): TGTGCCAGCAGTCGCGATTTAGGGGAGGCAGATACGCAGTATTTT.

The V call is TRBV7-2, the J call TRBJ2-3; D might be TRBD2 (5 bases). Germline CDR1 and CDR2: SGHTA and FQGNSA. The ends were cut back, 5 bases at V and 2 bases at J, with 8 bases in the middle. The CDR3 covers 13 residues. The CDR3 DNA reads TGTGCCAGCAGCCCGGACTTCACAGATACGCAGTATTTT. Residues: CASSPDFTDTQYF.

The V call is TRBV6-6, the J call TRBJ2-5; D uncertain. Between the trimmed V and J ends, which lost 4 bases and 2 bases, there was a span of 8 bases. CDR1 MNHNY and CDR2 SVGAGI come from the germline V gene (reference sequence). The CDR3 runs to 13 residues. The CDR3 DNA sequence: TGTGCCAGCAGTTCCCACCAACAAGAGACCCAGTACTTC. This codes for CASSSHQQETQYF.

The chain uses TRBV6-1 and TRBJ2-7; D might be TRBD1 (6 bases). Germline V gene lookup returns CDR1 MNHNS and CDR2 SASEGT. The CDR3 extends over 14 amino acids. V was trimmed by 5 bases and J by 3 bases, leaving 14 bases between them. This chain's CDR3 is CASSSRDTLYEQYF. CDR3 DNA sequence: TGTGCCAGCAGTTCCCGGGACACCCTCTACGAGCAGTACTTC.

This clone showed up many times. Other DNA sequences from this sample encode an identical CDR3 as well. The rearrangement joins TRBV28 to TRBJ1-1, with D uncertain. The CDR3 consists of 13 residues. The germline V gene encodes CDR1 MDHEN and CDR2 SYDVKM. Deletions cut 7 bases from V and 4 bases from J, with 13 bases between. CDR3 residues: CASTTRARTEAFF. The CDR3 DNA reads TGTGCCAGCACCACAAGGGCCCGCACTGAAGCTTTCTTT.

This clone was detected a few times. The chain carries TRBV7-9 and TRBJ1-3; 7 nucleotides align to TRBD1. This CDR3 contains 14 residues. Germline CDR1 and CDR2: SEHNR and FQNEAQ (reference sequence). V shed 3 bases and J 4 bases; nucleotides not matched to a gene: 3. The CDR3: CASSFGTAGNTIYF. In DNA, the CDR3 is TGTGCCAGCAGCTTTGGGACAGCCGGAAACACCATATATTTT. Based on the CDR3 plus reference TRBV7-9 and TRBJ1-3, the full variable domain is DTGVSQNPRHKITKRGQNVTFRCDPISEHNRLYWYRQTLGQGPEFLTYFQNEAQLEKSRLLSDRFSAERPKGSFSTLEIQRTEQGDSAMYLCASSFGTAGNTIYFGEGSWLTVV.

V is TRBV19 and J is TRBJ2-2; 10 bases map to TRBD2. Trimming cost V 4 bases and J 5 bases; bases outside gene matches: 7. CDR3 length: 16 amino acids. Per the germline V gene, CDR1 is LNHDA and CDR2 is SQIVND (reference sequence). Here the CDR3 reads CASSTTGLAVTGELFF. CDR3 nucleotide sequence: TGTGCCAGTAGTACAACCGGACTAGCGGTAACCGGGGAGCTGTTTTTT.

J is TRBJ1-3 and V is TRBV5-1; TRBD1 agrees at 8 bases. The length of the CDR3 is 16 residues. V lost 3 bases, J lost 3 bases, and 8 bases stayed unmatched. CDR1 and CDR2 (germline): SGHRS, YFSETQ. The CDR3 DNA reads as TGCGCCAGCAGCTACCGGACAGGGAGGAATGGAAACACCATATATTTT. Its translation is CASSYRTGRNGNTIYF.

The rearrangement uses TRBV2 and TRBJ2-7, with D maybe TRBD1 (5 bases). Looked up from germline, CDR1 is SNHLY and CDR2 is FYNNEI. The CDR3 length is 14 residues. V was shortened by 8 bases and J by 3 bases, with 17 bases between the two germline ends. This CDR3 reads CASQGALESYEQYF. CDR3 nucleotide sequence: TGTGCCAGCCAAGGGGCCCTCGAAAGCTACGAGCAGTACTTC. The full variable domain, rest sourced from reference TRBV2 and TRBJ2-7, is EPEVTQTPSHQVTQMGQEVILRCVPISNHLYFYWYRQILGQKVEFLVSFYNNEISEKSEIFDDQFSVERPDGSNFTLKIRSTKLEDSAMYFCASQGALESYEQYFGPGTRLTVT.